This T cell receptor (beta chain) stems from a study of shared clonotypes between healthy human individuals. About the study: Per donor, three plates held CD4 naive cells, three held CD4 memory, two held CD8 naive and one held CD8 memory.

This clone turned up a few times. Clones were read by immunoSEQ multiplex PCR, and TCRdb kept only the in-frame ones, dropping some. The sample contains roughly 2.2 million clones, about 92% of which appear only once. The CDR3 spans 14 residues. Germline V CDR1 and CDR2: MNHNY, SVGAGI (reference sequence). Trimming took 5 bases from V and 3 from J; bases not matched to a gene: 5. Nashville, Tennessee was home to all donors, each a Caucasian adult. CD4+ cell separation produced CD45RA+ naive and CD45RA-negative memory subsets. The genes are TRBV6-6 and TRBJ1-1; TRBD1 matches at 8 bases. The sample consisted of naive CD4+ T cells from PBMCs. Documented subset: CD45RA+ positively selected. The sequence came from a man younger than 30 in good health. Some clones in this sample may be carry-over from other donors' samples. CDR3 sequence: CASSQQGGDTEAFF. For the CDR3, the DNA is TGTGCCAGCAGTCAACAGGGGGGTGACACTGAAGCTTTCTTT.